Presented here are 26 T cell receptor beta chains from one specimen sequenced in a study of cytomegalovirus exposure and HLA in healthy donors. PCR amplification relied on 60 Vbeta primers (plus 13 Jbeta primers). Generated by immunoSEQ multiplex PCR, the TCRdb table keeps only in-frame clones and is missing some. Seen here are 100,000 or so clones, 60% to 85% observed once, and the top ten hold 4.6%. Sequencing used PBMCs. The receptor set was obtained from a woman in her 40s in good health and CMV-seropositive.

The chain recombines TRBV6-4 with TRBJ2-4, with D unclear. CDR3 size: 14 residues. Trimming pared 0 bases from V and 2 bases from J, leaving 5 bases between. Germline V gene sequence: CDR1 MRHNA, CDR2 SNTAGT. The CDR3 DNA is TGTGCCAGCAGTGACTCGAAGCCCAAAAACATTCAGTACTTC. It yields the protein CASSDSKPKNIQYF.

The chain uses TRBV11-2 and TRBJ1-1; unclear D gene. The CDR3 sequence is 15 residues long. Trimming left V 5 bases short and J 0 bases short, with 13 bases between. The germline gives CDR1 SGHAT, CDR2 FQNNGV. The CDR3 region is CASSATQALNTEAFF. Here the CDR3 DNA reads TGTGCCAGCAGCGCCACCCAGGCCCTGAACACTGAAGCTTTCTTT.

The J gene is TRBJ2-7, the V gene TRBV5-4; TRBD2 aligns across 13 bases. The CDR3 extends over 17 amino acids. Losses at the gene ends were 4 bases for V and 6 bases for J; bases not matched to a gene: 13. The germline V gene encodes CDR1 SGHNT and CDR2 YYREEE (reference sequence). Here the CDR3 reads CASSPGLAGEREREQYF. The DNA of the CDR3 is TGTGCCAGCAGCCCTGGACTAGCGGGAGAAAGAGAGCGCGAGCAGTACTTC.

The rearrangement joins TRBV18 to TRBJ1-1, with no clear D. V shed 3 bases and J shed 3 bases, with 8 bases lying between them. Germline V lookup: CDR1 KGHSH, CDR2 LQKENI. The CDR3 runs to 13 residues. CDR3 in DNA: TGTGCCAGCTCACCTATGGCGGACACTGAAGCTTTCTTT. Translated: CASSPMADTEAFF.

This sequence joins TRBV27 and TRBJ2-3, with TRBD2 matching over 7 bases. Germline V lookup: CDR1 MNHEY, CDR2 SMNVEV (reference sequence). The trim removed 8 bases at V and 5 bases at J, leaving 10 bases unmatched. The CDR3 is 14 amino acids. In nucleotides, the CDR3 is TGTGCCAGCTCTGGGGGGGGAGTCGGAGATACGCAGTATTTT. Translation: CASSGGGVGDTQYF.

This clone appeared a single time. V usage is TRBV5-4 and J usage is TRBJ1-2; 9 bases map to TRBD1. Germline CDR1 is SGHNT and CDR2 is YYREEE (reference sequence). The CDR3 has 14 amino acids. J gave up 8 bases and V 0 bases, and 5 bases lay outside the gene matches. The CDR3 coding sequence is TGTGCCAGCAGCTTGGGGACAGGGGTTAAGGGCTACACCTTC. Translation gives CASSLGTGVKGYTF.

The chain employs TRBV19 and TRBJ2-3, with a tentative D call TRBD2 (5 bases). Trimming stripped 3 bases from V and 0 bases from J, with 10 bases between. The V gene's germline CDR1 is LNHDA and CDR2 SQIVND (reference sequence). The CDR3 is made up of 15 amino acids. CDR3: CASSIVGGSTDTQYF. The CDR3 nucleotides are TGTGCCAGTAGTATTGTGGGCGGGAGCACAGATACGCAGTATTTT. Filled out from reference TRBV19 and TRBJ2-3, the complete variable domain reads DGGITQSPKYLFRKEGQNVTLSCEQNLNHDAMYWYRQDPGQGLRLIYYSQIVNDFQKGDIAEGYSVSREKKESFPLTVTSAQKNPTAFYLCASSIVGGSTDTQYFGPGTRLTVL.

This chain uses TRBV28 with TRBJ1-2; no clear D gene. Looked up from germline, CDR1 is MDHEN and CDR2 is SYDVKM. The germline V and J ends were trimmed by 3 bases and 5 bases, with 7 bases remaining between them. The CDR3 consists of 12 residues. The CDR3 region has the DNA TGTGCCAGCAGTTTTGGCAGTTATGGCTACACCTTC. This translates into CASSFGSYGYTF.

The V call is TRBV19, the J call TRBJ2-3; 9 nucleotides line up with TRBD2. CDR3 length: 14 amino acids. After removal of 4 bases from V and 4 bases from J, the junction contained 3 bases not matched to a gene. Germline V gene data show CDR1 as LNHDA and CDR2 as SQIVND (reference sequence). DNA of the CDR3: TGTGCCAGTAGTAGGGGCGGGAGGGCAGATACGCAGTATTTT. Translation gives CASSRGGRADTQYF.

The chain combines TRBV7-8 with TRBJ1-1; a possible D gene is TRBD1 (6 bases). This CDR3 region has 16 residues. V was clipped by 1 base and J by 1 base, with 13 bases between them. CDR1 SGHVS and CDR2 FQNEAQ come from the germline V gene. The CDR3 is CASSLGQAGRNTEAFF. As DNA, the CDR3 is TGTGCCAGCAGCTTAGGACAGGCGGGTCGGAACACTGAAGCTTTCTTT.

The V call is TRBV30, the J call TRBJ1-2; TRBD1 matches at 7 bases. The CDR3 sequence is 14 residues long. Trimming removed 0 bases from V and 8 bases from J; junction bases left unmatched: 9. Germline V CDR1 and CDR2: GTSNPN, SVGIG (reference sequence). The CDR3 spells CAWSVPEGAGGYTF. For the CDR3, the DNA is TGTGCCTGGAGTGTACCGGAGGGGGCGGGAGGCTACACCTTC.

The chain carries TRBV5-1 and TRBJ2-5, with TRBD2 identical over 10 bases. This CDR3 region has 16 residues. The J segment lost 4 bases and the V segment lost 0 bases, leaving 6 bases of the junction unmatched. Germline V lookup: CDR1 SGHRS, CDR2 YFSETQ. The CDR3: CASSLVPAGGGETQYF. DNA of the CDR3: TGCGCCAGCAGCTTGGTTCCAGCGGGAGGGGGAGAGACCCAGTACTTC. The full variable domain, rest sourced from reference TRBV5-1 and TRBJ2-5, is KAGVTQTPRYLIKTRGQQVTLSCSPISGHRSVSWYQQTPGQGLQFLFEYFSETQRNKGNFPGRFSGRQFSNSRSEMNVSTLELGDSALYLCASSLVPAGGGETQYFGPGTRLLVL.

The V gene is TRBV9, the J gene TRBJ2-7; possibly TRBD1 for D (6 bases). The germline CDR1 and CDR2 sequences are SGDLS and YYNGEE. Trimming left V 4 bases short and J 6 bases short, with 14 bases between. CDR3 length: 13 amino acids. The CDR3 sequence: CASSPPDSSEQYF. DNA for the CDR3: TGTGCCAGCAGCCCACCGGACAGTTCCGAGCAGTACTTC.

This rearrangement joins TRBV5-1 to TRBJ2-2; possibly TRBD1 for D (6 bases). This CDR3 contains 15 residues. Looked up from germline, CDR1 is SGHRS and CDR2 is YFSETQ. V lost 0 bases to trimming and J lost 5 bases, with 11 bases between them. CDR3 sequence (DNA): TGCGCCAGCAGCTTGGCACAGGGTCGGACCGGGGAGCTGTTTTTT. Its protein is CASSLAQGRTGELFF. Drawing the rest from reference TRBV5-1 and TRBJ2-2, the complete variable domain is KAGVTQTPRYLIKTRGQQVTLSCSPISGHRSVSWYQQTPGQGLQFLFEYFSETQRNKGNFPGRFSGRQFSNSRSEMNVSTLELGDSALYLCASSLAQGRTGELFFGEGSRLTVL.

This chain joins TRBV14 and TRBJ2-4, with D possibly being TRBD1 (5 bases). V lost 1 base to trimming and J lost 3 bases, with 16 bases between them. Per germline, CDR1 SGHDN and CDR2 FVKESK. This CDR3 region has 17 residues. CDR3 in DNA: TGTGCCAGCAGCCAAGCTGATGGGGCTTGGGGCAAAAACATTCAGTACTTC. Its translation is CASSQADGAWGKNIQYF.

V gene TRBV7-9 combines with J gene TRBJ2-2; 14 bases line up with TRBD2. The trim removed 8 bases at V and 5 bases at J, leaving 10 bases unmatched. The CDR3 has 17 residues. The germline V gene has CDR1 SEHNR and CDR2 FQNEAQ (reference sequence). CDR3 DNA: TGTGCCAGCGTAACGGGGACTAGCGGGAGTTCGACCGGGGAGCTGTTTTTT. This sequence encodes CASVTGTSGSSTGELFF.

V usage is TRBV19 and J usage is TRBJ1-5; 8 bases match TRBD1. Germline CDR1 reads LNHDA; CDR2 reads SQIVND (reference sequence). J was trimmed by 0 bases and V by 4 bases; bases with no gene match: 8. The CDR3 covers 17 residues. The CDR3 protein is CASSRKDREDSNQPQHF. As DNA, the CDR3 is TGTGCCAGTAGTAGGAAGGACAGGGAAGATAGCAATCAGCCCCAGCATTTT.

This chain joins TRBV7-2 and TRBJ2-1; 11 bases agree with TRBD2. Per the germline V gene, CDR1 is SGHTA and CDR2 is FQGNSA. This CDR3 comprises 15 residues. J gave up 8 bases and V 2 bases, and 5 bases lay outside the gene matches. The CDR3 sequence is CASSLTSGRHDEQFF. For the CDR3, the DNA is TGTGCCAGCAGCTTAACTAGCGGGAGACACGATGAGCAGTTCTTC.

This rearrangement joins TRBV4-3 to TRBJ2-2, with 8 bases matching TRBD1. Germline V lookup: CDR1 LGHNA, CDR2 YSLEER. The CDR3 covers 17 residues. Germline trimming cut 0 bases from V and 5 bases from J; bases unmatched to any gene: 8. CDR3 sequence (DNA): TGCGCCAGCAGCCAAGATTCCAGGACAGGGATAACCGGGGAGCTGTTTTTT. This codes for CASSQDSRTGITGELFF.

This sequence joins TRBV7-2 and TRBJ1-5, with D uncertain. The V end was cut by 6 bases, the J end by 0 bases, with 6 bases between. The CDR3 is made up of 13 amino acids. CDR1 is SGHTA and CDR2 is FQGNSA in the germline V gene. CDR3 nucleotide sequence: TGTGCCAGCAGTACAGTTAGCAATCAGCCCCAGCATTTT. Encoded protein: CASSTVSNQPQHF.

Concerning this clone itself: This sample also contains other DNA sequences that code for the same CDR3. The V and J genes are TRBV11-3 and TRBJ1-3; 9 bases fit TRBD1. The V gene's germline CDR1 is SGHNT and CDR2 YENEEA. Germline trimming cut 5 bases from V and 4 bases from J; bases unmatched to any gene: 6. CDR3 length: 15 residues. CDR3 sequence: CASSPGQGPGNTIYF. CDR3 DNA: TGTGCCAGCAGCCCAGGACAGGGGCCGGGAAACACCATATATTTT.

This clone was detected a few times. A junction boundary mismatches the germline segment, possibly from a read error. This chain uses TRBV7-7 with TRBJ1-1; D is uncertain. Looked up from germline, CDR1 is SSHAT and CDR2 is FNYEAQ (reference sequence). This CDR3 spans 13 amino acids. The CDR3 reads CASSSTLNTEAFF. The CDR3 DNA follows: TGTGCTAGCAGCTCGACACTGAACACTGAAGCTTTCTTT.

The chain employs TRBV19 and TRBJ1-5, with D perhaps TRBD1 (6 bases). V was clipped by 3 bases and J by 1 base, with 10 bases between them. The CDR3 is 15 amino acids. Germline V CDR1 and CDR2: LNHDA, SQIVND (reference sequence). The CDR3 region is CASSIAGTSNQPQHF. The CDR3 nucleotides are TGTGCCAGTAGTATCGCCGGGACAAGCAATCAGCCCCAGCATTTT.

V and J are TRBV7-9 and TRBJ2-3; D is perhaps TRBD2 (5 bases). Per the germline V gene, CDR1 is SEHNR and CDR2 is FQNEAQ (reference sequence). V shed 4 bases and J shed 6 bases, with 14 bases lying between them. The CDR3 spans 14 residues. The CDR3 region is CASSWGEAPDTQYF. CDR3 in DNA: TGTGCCAGCAGCTGGGGAGAGGCCCCCGATACGCAGTATTTT.

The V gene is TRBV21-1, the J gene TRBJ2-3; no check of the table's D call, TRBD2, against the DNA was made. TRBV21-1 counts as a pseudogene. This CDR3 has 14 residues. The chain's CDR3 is CASSNRSGPYMQYF. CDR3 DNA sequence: TGTGCCAGCAGCAACCGTAGCGGGCCTTATATGCAGTATTTT.

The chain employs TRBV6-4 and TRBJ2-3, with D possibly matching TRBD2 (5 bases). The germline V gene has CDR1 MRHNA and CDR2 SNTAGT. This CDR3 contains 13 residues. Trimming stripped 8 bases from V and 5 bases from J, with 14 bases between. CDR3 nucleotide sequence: TGTGCCAGCCAAAAGGGAGAGGGAGATACGCAGTATTTT. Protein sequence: CASQKGEGDTQYF.